A single sample gave rise to the 2 T cell receptor beta chains below, sequenced in a study of T cells in tuberculosis. Only in-frame clones appear in the TCRdb table, and some are missing; sequencing was by immunoSEQ multiplex PCR. The sample has over 30,000 clones, 95% to 97% seen once. The material sequenced was PBMCs. The receptors derive from a donor aged 10-29 years with latent tuberculosis or without tuberculosis infection.

The chain is built from TRBV5-6 and TRBJ1-4; no clear D gene. Germline V CDR1 and CDR2: SGHDT, YYEEEE. The CDR3 consists of 13 residues. Trimming shortened V by 6 bases and J by 6 bases, and 12 bases separated the two germline ends. The DNA for the CDR3 is TGTGCCAGCACCCTAAACCGGTATGAAAAACTGTTTTTT. Protein: CASTLNRYEKLFF.

The V gene is TRBV7-8, the J gene TRBJ2-1; 8 bases fit TRBD2. The J segment lost 2 bases and the V segment lost 1 base, leaving 10 bases of the junction unmatched. Germline CDR1 is SGHVS and CDR2 is FQNEAQ. The CDR3 covers 18 residues. DNA of the CDR3: TGTGCCAGCAGCTTAGAGTTAACCGGGACTAGGACCTACAATGAGCAGTTCTTC. Translated, it gives CASSLELTGTRTYNEQFF. Full variable domain (outside the CDR3, taken from reference TRBV7-8 and TRBJ2-1): GAGVSQSPRYKVAKRGQDVALRCDPISGHVSLFWYQQALGQGPEFLTYFQNEAQLDKSGLPSDRFFAERPEGSVSTLKIQRTQQEDSAVYLCASSLELTGTRTYNEQFFGPGTRLTVL.